A selection of T cell receptor beta chains follows, all from one sample in a study of blood T cell repertoires in COVID-19. Repertoires were generated with immunoSEQ multiplex PCR, while TCRdb's copy carries only in-frame clones and drops some. The data contain more than 120,000 clones, about 87% of them singletons. The sequenced sample was peripheral blood. These TCRs come from a man aged 45-65 years who had recovered from COVID-19. Both conserved end residues are part of each CDR3. Fields, in order: clone size, J gene, V gene, D gene, CDR3 protein, CDR3 DNA. D genes are given only for firm matches. Size is omitted from some rows. Given values are once, few, many or a class for expanded clones.

clone_size: -; j_call: TRBJ1-1; v_call: TRBV5-6; d_call: -; cdr3_aa: CASSWAGSMNTEAFF; cdr3_nt: TGTGCCAGCAGCTGGGCAGGGTCTATGAACACTGAAGCTTTCTTT
clone_size: -; j_call: TRBJ2-3; v_call: TRBV11-3; d_call: -; cdr3_aa: CASSLQGDTQYF; cdr3_nt: TGTGCCAGCAGTCTACAGGGCGATACGCAGTATTTT
clone_size: -; j_call: TRBJ1-5; v_call: TRBV6-2/TRBV6-3; d_call: -; cdr3_aa: CASSYAGAQHF; cdr3_nt: TGTGCCAGCAGTTATGCCGGGGCCCAGCATTTT
clone_size: once; j_call: TRBJ2-3; v_call: TRBV9; d_call: -; cdr3_aa: CASSVGFSTDTQYF; cdr3_nt: TGTGCCAGCAGCGTCGGGTTCAGCACAGATACGCAGTATTTT
clone_size: -; j_call: TRBJ2-1; v_call: TRBV29-1; d_call: TRBD1; cdr3_aa: CSYDWTGNYNEQFF; cdr3_nt: TGCAGTTATGACTGGACAGGGAACTACAATGAGCAGTTCTTC
clone_size: -; j_call: TRBJ1-2; v_call: TRBV5-4; d_call: -; cdr3_aa: CASSPGEATEGYTF; cdr3_nt: TGTGCCAGCAGCCCCGGCGAGGCGACGGAAGGCTACACCTTC
clone_size: -; j_call: TRBJ1-5; v_call: TRBV12-5; d_call: -; cdr3_aa: CASVNREGNQPQHF; cdr3_nt: TGTGCTAGTGTAAACAGGGAAGGGAATCAGCCCCAGCATTTT
clone_size: -; j_call: TRBJ1-6; v_call: TRBV19; d_call: -; cdr3_aa: CASSVDRNSPLHF; cdr3_nt: TGTGCCAGTAGTGTCGACAGGAATTCACCCCTCCACTTT
clone_size: -; j_call: TRBJ1-2; v_call: TRBV6-2/TRBV6-3; d_call: TRBD1; cdr3_aa: CASSYSASGTGEFDGYTF; cdr3_nt: TGTGCCAGCAGTTACTCCGCCTCCGGGACAGGGGAATTCGATGGCTACACCTTC
clone_size: -; j_call: TRBJ2-7; v_call: TRBV5-8; d_call: -; cdr3_aa: CASSGSYEQYF; cdr3_nt: TGTGCCAGCTCAGGGTCTTACGAGCAGTACTTC
clone_size: once; j_call: TRBJ2-7; v_call: TRBV4-3; d_call: TRBD1; cdr3_aa: CASSQDRDRGREQYF; cdr3_nt: TGCGCCAGCAGCCAAGATCGTGACAGGGGGCGCGAGCAGTACTTC
clone_size: -; j_call: TRBJ2-1; v_call: TRBV19; d_call: -; cdr3_aa: CASSMEGASYNEQFF; cdr3_nt: TGTGCCAGTAGTATGGAGGGGGCTTCGTACAATGAGCAGTTCTTC
clone_size: -; j_call: TRBJ1-6; v_call: TRBV6-4; d_call: TRBD1; cdr3_aa: CASSRDSLSPLHF; cdr3_nt: TGTGCCAGCAGCAGGGACAGCCTTTCACCCCTCCACTTT
clone_size: -; j_call: TRBJ2-7; v_call: TRBV19; d_call: -; cdr3_aa: CASSLGGTEFYEQYF; cdr3_nt: TGTGCCAGTAGTTTAGGCGGGACCGAATTTTACGAGCAGTACTTC
clone_size: -; j_call: TRBJ1-4; v_call: TRBV7-8; d_call: -; cdr3_aa: CASSLGGHLGEKLFF; cdr3_nt: TGTGCCAGCAGCTTAGGGGGACATTTGGGTGAAAAACTGTTTTTT